This T cell receptor beta chain was obtained from a study of Graves' ophthalmopathy and Graves' hyperthyroidism. For repertoire sequencing, the TCR beta CDR3 regions were amplified from RNA transcripts. A first-round RT-PCR used HTBI primers, followed by a second-round multiplex PCR. TCRdb re-derived calls from the multiplex PCR reads in MiXCR, one entry per CDR3 protein. In the table there are almost 750,000 distinct CDR3 sequences, 35% to 50% of which are singletons. It was on clinical symptoms, serum thyroxine, TRAb, thyroid ultrasound and orbital computed tomography that diagnosis relied. The TCR was taken from an adult man with Graves' ophthalmopathy. Sequencing was performed on peripheral blood.

CDR3 in amino acids: CASMIGGGREKLFF. The CDR3 nucleotides are TGTGCCAGCATGATTGGGGGCGGTCGCGAAAAACTGTTTTTT. The chain is built from TRBV28 and TRBJ1-4; D perhaps matches TRBD1 (6 bases). From germline, CDR1 is MDHEN and CDR2 SYDVKM. V lost 7 bases and J 8 bases, leaving 17 bases between the germline ends. The length of the CDR3 is 14 residues. Full variable domain (rest looked up from reference TRBV28 and TRBJ1-4): DVKVTQSSRYLVKRTGEKVFLECVQDMDHENMFWYRQDPGLGLRLIYFSYDVKMKEKGDIPEGYSVSREKKERFSLILESASTNQTSMYLCASMIGGGREKLFFGSGTQLSVL.